This TCR beta chain was identified during a study of tumor and adjacent non-tumor tissue in lung cancer. This clonotype was seen more than once but under ten times. What it recognizes is unknown. TCRbeta libraries were built with three rounds of nested PCR, modified from ARM-PCR. One entry per CDR3 protein results from TCRdb running MiXCR on the multiplex PCR reads. The table records around 100,000 distinct CDR3 sequences, about 62% of them present only once. Study-level points and caveats: Significantly higher TCR diversity was found in tumor than normal lung.

RNA was extracted from bulk tissue without any cell sorting. Distant lung tissue was collected more than 3 cm away from the tumor edge. Sequenced input: distant non-tumor lung tissue. The sequence was collected from a man aged 30 to 45 with non-small cell lung cancer.

The CDR3 protein is CAAQGSNTEAFF. CDR3 DNA sequence: TGTGCCGCACAGGGGTCGAACACTGAAGCTTTCTTT. The chain is built from TRBV24-1 and TRBJ1-1; 7 bases are shared with TRBD1. There are 12 residues in the CDR3. V trimming: 12 bases; J trimming: 1 base; junction bases outside the gene matches: 4. Germline values: CDR1 KGHDR, CDR2 SFDVKD.